This TCR beta chain was identified in a study of blood T cell repertoires in COVID-19. At the level of the study: Spain, Italy and the United States supplied samples that represented acute and convalescent COVID-19. The analysed material was cDNA or gDNA that came from T cells, B-cell-depleted T cells, or PBMCs.

Germline CDR1 reads MDHEN; CDR2 reads SYDVKM. The CDR3 is made up of 14 amino acids. The V end lost 8 bases, the J end lost 0 bases, and 11 bases lay between the germline ends. Using immunoSEQ multiplex PCR, the repertoire was profiled, and TCRdb retains in-frame clones only, with some absent. Of about 110,000 clones listed, 70% to 85% were seen once; the top ten hold less than 8%. The clonotype was recovered from an elderly woman with active or convalescent COVID-19. Sequencing input: peripheral blood. This sequence joins TRBV28 and TRBJ2-1, with D possibly being TRBD2 (6 bases). CDR3 protein: CASVDGSSYNEQFF. CDR3 DNA: TGTGCCAGCGTGGACGGGAGCTCCTACAATGAGCAGTTCTTC.